This paragraph covers one T cell receptor beta chain sequence. This clonotype was observed many times. The specificity of this receptor is unknown. Base qualities are missing; no much larger clone stands one base away. The protocol used for the library was 5' RACE. The sequencer was an Illumina HiSeq 2500. The second PCR ran for about 6 to 11 cycles and used a J-beta primer mix along with a sample-barcoded 5' primer. A template-switch 5' adaptor carrying 12 random nucleotides introduced a unique molecular identifier onto each TCR beta cDNA molecule. Each sample yielded at least 3 million CDR3-containing paired-end reads. The Mint cDNA synthesis kit, primed by a TRBC-specific oligonucleotide, was used to synthesize first-strand cDNA from all RNA. Following uracil-DNA glycosylase treatment, a first 18-cycle PCR with universal primers M1SS and BC2_uni_R was performed on all cDNA. The authors processed their data as follows. For normalization, 1 million high-quality reads, each with a distinct molecular identifier, were randomly selected from each sample. Reads with shared molecular identifiers were discarded instead of being binned into consensus sequences. MiTCR, run with a Q25 quality threshold and the strictest error-elimination algorithm, handled CDR3 identification, clonotype clustering and error correction. A nonparametric unseen species model using Euler transformation provided a lower-bound estimate of total TCR beta diversity. TCRdb passed the public sequencing reads through fastp at Q25 and MiXCR, retaining productive beta sequences. Entries are consolidated by CDR3 protein sequence, retaining the most common genes and DNA. The V and J calls reflect TCRdb's pipeline rather than the authors' work. The sample table shows around 870,000 distinct CDR3 sequences, and 29% are seen once. The top ten clonotypes cover approximately 15% of the sample.

The data originate from a study of blood T cells in healthy people across ages (dated by TCRdb to the mid-2010s). A note on the overall study: In model experiments, template switching captured about one uniquely barcoded TCR beta cDNA molecule for every two T cells. To track age-related changes in TCR beta repertoire diversity, the study relied on deep sequencing normalized with unique cDNA molecular identifiers. The donors were split into four age groups: young (average around 15 years), middle-aged (over 35), aged (approximately 59) and long-lived (over 75). Donors of different ages were randomly distributed across sequencing lanes to avoid experimental bias. For two donors (one aged 18 to 30 and one aged 80 or older), the study analyzed two additional independent replicas of 1 million unique cDNA reads from the same blood draw. Overall study results and their limits: Because donor CMV infection status was unknown, age-related changes in expanded clonotypes were potentially confounded. Bulk unsorted PBMC profiling prevented conclusive comparison of naive and antigen-experienced compartments. A strong correlation was found between observed TCR beta diversity and the percentage of naive T cells measured by flow cytometry. Observed TCR beta diversity per million T cells fell roughly linearly with age, and a significant reduction was already apparent by age around 39. The long-lived group showed more naive CD4+ T cells, fewer expanded clones and increased TCR diversity than the aged group, suggesting age selection. Estimates of total diversity based on one million sequenced T cells were considered lower bounds and underestimates.

Systemically healthy Caucasian individuals from Russia, roughly 40 in total and aged roughly 6 to 100 years, were included as donors. Each donor gave around 9.8 milliliters of peripheral blood, collected into EDTA-treated Vacutainer tubes. Ficoll-Paque density-gradient centrifugation was used to isolate PBMCs, with at least 7 million per sample. Total RNA, at least 5.5 micrograms per sample, was extracted from PBMCs with Trizol reagent. For every donor, flow cytometry on a PBMC aliquot measured the percentage of naive CD45RAhigh/CD27high T cells. Counted from cysteine to phenylalanine, this CDR3 has 15 amino acids. The DNA shown is the 45-base CDR3, in frame from base 1. As encoded in the germline V gene, CDR1 is SGHTA while CDR2 is FQGNSA. Germline trimming: 4 bases from V, 5 bases from J; junction bases outside gene matches: 10.

Sequences were obtained from blood. This receptor chain uses TRBV7-2 and TRBJ2-5, with 7 bases matching TRBD2. The TCR sequence derives from a woman aged 80 or older in good health. The DNA sequence follows: TGTGCCAGCAGCTGGGGGACTATGGTGGGGGAGACCCAGTACTTC. This gives the protein CASSWGTMVGETQYF.